This T cell receptor (beta chain) stems from a study of OX40 agonist ivuxolimab in advanced cancers. Study summary: From 23 to 79 years was the age range, with a mean of around 54 years, and 65% to 90% were male.

Measured with immunoSEQ multiplex PCR; TCRdb has only the in-frame clones, and not every one. The sample lists 70,000 to 95,000 clones; about 92% were seen once. V was clipped by 2 bases and J by 4 bases; unmatched bases: 13. The CDR3 consists of 18 residues. Germline-derived CDR1 and CDR2 are SGHNT and YYREEE (reference sequence). The J gene is TRBJ2-2, the V gene TRBV5-4; 8 bases agree with TRBD2. Sequenced material: CD4+ or CD8+ T cells sorted from blood, taken in a trial of the OX40 agonist ivuxolimab. This clonotype was obtained from an adult with an advanced solid tumor such as melanoma, head and neck, liver or kidney cancer. CDR3 amino acids: CASSFPGGIRGGTGELFF. In DNA form, the CDR3 reads TGTGCCAGCAGCTTCCCGGGGGGGATCAGGGGTGGCACCGGGGAGCTGTTTTTT.